This T cell receptor beta chain was documented in a study of CD8+CD57+ T cells in acquired aplastic anemia. Turning to the study itself: The DNA of sorted CD4+ and CD8+ cells averaged around 3 ug.

V was pared by 8 bases and J by 15 bases, with 20 bases between. The CDR3 runs to 12 residues. Germline assignment: CDR1 SEHNR and CDR2 FQNEAQ (reference sequence). Patients chosen for sequencing had shown CD8+CD57+ cell expansion by flow cytometry. In all patients, the disease was severe acquired aplastic anemia. Each patient gave a blood sample that was collected before any therapy had been received. This clonotype was seen just once. Antigen specificity is unknown. Genomic DNA constituted the template upon which TCR beta VDJ and CDR3 profiling was performed. TCRdb re-called the reads with MiXCR, one entry per CDR3 protein. The table records a few hundred thousand distinct CDR3 sequences, approximately 80% of them present only once. Study outcomes and limitations: Patients and controls shared over 25 CD8+ CDR3 sequences.

V and J are TRBV7-9 and TRBJ2-4; no reliable D call. What was sequenced was sorted CD4+, CD8+, or CD8+CD57+ T cells (not recorded which) from PBMCs. The TCR sequence derives from a human donor with aplastic anemia. The CDR3 reads CASGVDGSMGYF. DNA for the CDR3: TGTGCCAGCGGCGTAGATGGAAGCATGGGGTACTTC.